Listed here are 17 T cell receptor beta chains from one sample, sequenced in a study of blood T cell repertoires in COVID-19. Profiled with immunoSEQ multiplex PCR; TCRdb holds only in-frame clones, not every one. The sample carries about 240,000 clones, 80% to 90% recorded once. Sequenced input: PBMCs or T cells enriched from blood (not recorded which). These receptor sequences come from a woman aged 40 to 50 who had been exposed to COVID-19.

For this clone: The sample contains more than one DNA sequence encoding this CDR3. The genes are TRBV28 and TRBJ2-1; 13 bases fit TRBD2. This CDR3 contains 15 residues. V lost 5 bases to trimming and J lost 3 bases; unmatched junction nucleotides: 1. From germline, CDR1 is MDHEN and CDR2 SYDVKM. The CDR3 is CASSRTSGGYNEQFF. CDR3 DNA: TGTGCCAGCAGTCGGACTAGCGGGGGCTACAATGAGCAGTTCTTC.

The chain has TRBV5-1 and TRBJ2-3; D uncertain. Between the trimmed V and J ends, which lost 1 base and 0 bases, there was a span of 12 bases. Germline V gives CDR1 SGHRS, CDR2 YFSETQ. The CDR3 sequence is 16 residues long. CDR3 region: CASSLLAETSTDTQYF. The CDR3 DNA sequence: TGCGCCAGCAGCTTGCTCGCAGAGACTAGCACAGATACGCAGTATTTT.

The chain links TRBV28 to TRBJ1-2; a weak D match, TRBD1 (5 bases). The CDR3 runs to 14 residues. Trimming cost V 2 bases and J 3 bases, with 10 bases left between them. Germline loops: CDR1 MDHEN, CDR2 SYDVKM. For the CDR3, the DNA is TGTGCCAGCAGTTTACTCGGGGGGGACTATGGCTACACCTTC. It codes for CASSLLGGDYGYTF.

The chain combines TRBV5-4 with TRBJ1-2; TRBD1 matches 10 bases. The CDR3 has 17 amino acids. From germline, CDR1 is SGHNT and CDR2 YYREEE (reference sequence). The trim removed 4 bases at V and 1 base at J, leaving 10 bases unmatched. Here the CDR3 DNA reads TGTGCCAGCAGCCCTAAACTCGGGACAGGGGATAACTATGGCTACACCTTC. It translates to CASSPKLGTGDNYGYTF.

The chain uses TRBV7-9 and TRBJ1-2, with TRBD1 matching over 8 bases. In germline, CDR1 is SEHNR, CDR2 FQNEAQ (reference sequence). The CDR3 covers 14 residues. V lost 5 bases, J lost 1 base, and 3 bases stayed unmatched. The CDR3 loop is CASSIQGGNYGYTF. CDR3 coding DNA: TGTGCCAGCAGCATACAGGGGGGTAACTATGGCTACACCTTC.

The rearrangement uses TRBV20-1 and TRBJ1-5; no definite D call. This CDR3 comprises 13 residues. The ends were cut back, 3 bases at V and 4 bases at J, with 10 bases in the middle. The germline V gene encodes CDR1 DFQATT and CDR2 SNEGSKA (reference sequence). CDR3 DNA sequence: TGCAGTGCTAGTATTCCGGGGAATCAGCCCCAGCATTTT. Its translation: CSASIPGNQPQHF.

V usage is TRBV2 and J usage is TRBJ1-2; 8 bases match TRBD1. Germline CDR1 and CDR2: SNHLY and FYNNEI. CDR3 length: 13 residues. The V gene end was trimmed by 4 bases and the J gene end by 7 bases; junction bases not matched to a gene: 5. CDR3 region: CASSGQGLGGYTF. CDR3 sequence (DNA): TGTGCCAGCAGTGGACAGGGGTTGGGTGGCTACACCTTC.

This clone was observed a handful of times. This chain joins TRBV3-1 (or the pseudogene TRBV3-2) and TRBJ2-5; TRBD2 matches at 8 bases. The J segment lost 2 bases and the V segment lost 1 base, leaving 3 bases of the junction unmatched. Germline lookup yields CDR1 LGHDT and CDR2 YNNKEL (reference sequence). The CDR3 extends over 15 amino acids. The CDR3 region has the DNA TGTGCCAGCAGCCAAGCGGGGGGGCGTCAAGAGACCCAGTACTTC. It codes for CASSQAGGRQETQYF.

The rearrangement joins TRBV28 to TRBJ2-7, with 8 bases lining up with TRBD1. Germline CDR1 reads MDHEN; CDR2 reads SYDVKM. V lost 4 bases, J lost 0 bases, and 5 bases stayed unmatched. This CDR3 has 15 residues. The CDR3 DNA reads as TGTGCCAGCAGTTCAGACAGGGGACTCTCCTACGAGCAGTACTTC. Protein product: CASSSDRGLSYEQYF. Full variable domain (remainder filled in from reference TRBV28 and TRBJ2-7): DVKVTQSSRYLVKRTGEKVFLECVQDMDHENMFWYRQDPGLGLRLIYFSYDVKMKEKGDIPEGYSVSREKKERFSLILESASTNQTSMYLCASSSDRGLSYEQYFGPGTRLTVT.

The gene calls are TRBV9 and TRBJ2-2; weak D call: TRBD1 (5 bases). Per the germline V gene, CDR1 is SGDLS and CDR2 is YYNGEE. Trimming left V 0 bases short and J 3 bases short, with 9 bases between. The CDR3 length is 15 residues. CDR3 nucleotides: TGTGCCAGCAGCGTAGTTGACAGCTACACCGGGGAGCTGTTTTTT. It is translated as CASSVVDSYTGELFF.

This clone came up a few times. The V gene is TRBV4-2, the J gene TRBJ2-2; a possible D gene is TRBD1 (5 bases). Germline V gene sequence: CDR1 LGHNA, CDR2 YNFKEQ. Trimming left V 1 base short and J 5 bases short, with 17 bases between. The CDR3 has 17 residues. CDR3 residues: CASSQVSQGGITGELFF. For the CDR3, the DNA is TGTGCCAGCAGCCAAGTGTCCCAGGGTGGGATAACCGGGGAGCTGTTTTTT.

To note about this clone: The same CDR3 can be traced to other DNA sequences in this sample. The genes are TRBV18 and TRBJ1-1, with D maybe TRBD1 (6 bases). V lost 5 bases to trimming and J lost 1 base, with 8 bases between them. Germline CDR1 and CDR2: KGHSH and LQKENI. This CDR3 spans 13 amino acids. CDR3 bases: TGTGCCAGCTCATCGGACAGGAACACTGAAGCTTTCTTT. Encoded protein: CASSSDRNTEAFF.

V and J are TRBV30 and TRBJ1-6; D is uncertain. Germline V gene data show CDR1 as GTSNPN and CDR2 as SVGIG (reference sequence). The CDR3 length is 17 residues. The V and J ends lost 6 bases and 0 bases respectively, with 18 bases between them. The CDR3 DNA reads TGTGCCTGTCATCAAGGAGCCTTCCGCTCCTATAATTCACCCCTCCACTTT. Translated, it gives CACHQGAFRSYNSPLHF.

In its sample, this clone was seen a few times. At one boundary the junction diverges from the germline segment, which might be a read error. V is TRBV7-2 and J is TRBJ1-3; D gene uncertain. Looked up from germline, CDR1 is SGHTA and CDR2 is FQGNSA. There are 11 residues in the CDR3. The CDR3 sequence is CASSSRNTIYF. The CDR3 nucleotides are TGTGCCAGCAGCTCTAGAAACACCATATATTTT.

The chain has TRBV7-9 and TRBJ2-1, with TRBD2 identical over 10 bases. CDR1 SEHNR and CDR2 FQNEAQ come from the germline V gene (reference sequence). This CDR3 has 16 amino acids. The V gene end was trimmed by 1 base and the J gene end by 2 bases; junction bases not matched to a gene: 2. The CDR3 region has the DNA TGTGCCAGCAGCTTAGTACTAGCGGGACCCTACAATGAGCAGTTCTTC. Its translation: CASSLVLAGPYNEQFF.

The V call is TRBV9, the J call TRBJ1-1; no reliable D call. Deletions cut 0 bases from V and 1 base from J, with 7 bases between. The CDR3 covers 14 residues. Looked up from germline, CDR1 is SGDLS and CDR2 is YYNGEE. CDR3 protein: CASSVVGGNTEAFF. CDR3 DNA sequence: TGTGCCAGCAGCGTAGTGGGAGGGAACACTGAAGCTTTCTTT.

The rearrangement joins TRBV28 to TRBJ2-1; D not certain. V shed 5 bases and J shed 8 bases, with 10 bases lying between them. From germline, CDR1 is MDHEN and CDR2 SYDVKM. This CDR3 has 12 residues. Here the CDR3 reads CASSIPSHEQFF. The CDR3 DNA is TGTGCCAGCAGTATCCCAAGCCATGAGCAGTTCTTC. The full variable domain, completed using reference TRBV28 and TRBJ2-1, is DVKVTQSSRYLVKRTGEKVFLECVQDMDHENMFWYRQDPGLGLRLIYFSYDVKMKEKGDIPEGYSVSREKKERFSLILESASTNQTSMYLCASSIPSHEQFFGPGTRLTVL.